The sequence of this T cell receptor beta chain was determined in a study of shared clonotypes between healthy human individuals. Produced via immunoSEQ multiplex PCR; TCRdb's table is partial and in-frame only. The sample carries about 1 million clones, roughly 80% recorded once. This CDR3 contains 12 residues. Trimming took off 10 bases at V and 3 bases at J, with 12 bases between the two ends. Germline-derived CDR1 and CDR2 are MDHEN and SYDVKM. The clonotype originates from a young man in good health. The sequenced sample consisted of memory CD4+ T cells sorted from blood. As to subset: CD45RA-negative fraction. J is TRBJ1-2 and V is TRBV28; D uncertain. CDR3 protein: CATTGRYYGYTF. The DNA of the CDR3 is TGTGCCACCACGGGTCGGTACTATGGCTACACCTTC.